These 14 T cell receptor beta chains came from one sample sequenced in a study of blood T cell repertoires in COVID-19. TCRdb keeps only in-frame clones here, not all; method: immunoSEQ multiplex PCR. This sample carries more than 400,000 clones, about nine tenths of them seen once, and the ten largest clones take 0.7%. Sequenced sample: PBMCs or T cells enriched from blood (not recorded which). Receptors were obtained from a woman under 30 who had recovered from COVID-19.

The genes are TRBV3-1 (or the pseudogene TRBV3-2) and TRBJ1-2; TRBD1 agrees at 7 bases. Germline CDR1 and CDR2: LGHDT and YNNKEL (reference sequence). The CDR3 covers 17 residues. The trim removed 1 base at V and 1 base at J, leaving 9 bases unmatched. The CDR3 nucleotides are TGTGCCAGCAGCCAAGTCGGTCGGGACAGCCTTAACTATGGCTACACCTTC. Its translation: CASSQVGRDSLNYGYTF.

CDR3 loop: CASSLASESNQPQHF. The CDR3 coding sequence is TGTGCCAGCAGTTTGGCTAGCGAAAGCAATCAGCCCCAGCATTTT. The chain links TRBV28 to TRBJ1-5, with unresolved D. This CDR3 comprises 15 residues. V was clipped by 3 bases and J by 1 base, with 10 bases between them. Looked up from germline, CDR1 is MDHEN and CDR2 is SYDVKM.

This chain connects TRBV12-3 or TRBV12-4 to TRBJ2-7; 8 bases are a match to TRBD1. This CDR3 spans 13 amino acids. V shed 6 bases and J 6 bases; nucleotides not matched to a gene: 7. The CDR3 region has the DNA TGTGCCAGCAGAAGAGGACAGGGCGGCGAGCAGTACTTC. Its protein is CASRRGQGGEQYF.

This chain uses TRBV4-2 with TRBJ2-5, with 7 bases identical to TRBD2. Germline-derived CDR1 and CDR2 are LGHNA and YNFKEQ. There are 15 residues in the CDR3. V dropped 5 bases and J dropped 4; count of bases not matched to a gene: 10. The CDR3, as DNA: TGTGCCAGCAGCGGACTAGGTACGGGGGGAGAGACCCAGTACTTC. Translated, it gives CASSGLGTGGETQYF.

This chain joins TRBV30 and TRBJ1-2, with 9 positions matching TRBD1. The J segment lost 8 bases and the V segment lost 1 base, leaving 5 bases of the junction unmatched. The CDR3 totals 13 residues. CDR1 is GTSNPN and CDR2 is SVGIG in the germline V gene (reference sequence). The CDR3 spells CAWSGTGVEGYTF. CDR3 sequence (DNA): TGTGCCTGGAGTGGGACAGGGGTTGAAGGCTACACCTTC.

The gene calls are TRBV4-1 and TRBJ1-6; 12 nucleotides line up with TRBD1. V lost 0 bases and J lost 9; bases outside the gene matches: 12. This CDR3 has 19 amino acids. CDR1 is MGHRA, CDR2 YSYEKL, per germline. This CDR3 reads CASSQDGTGGERFGSPLHF. DNA for the CDR3: TGCGCCAGCAGCCAAGACGGGACAGGGGGCGAGAGATTTGGTTCACCCCTCCACTTT.

The chain links TRBV30 to TRBJ1-5, with 9 positions matching TRBD1. The CDR3 has 14 residues. V trimming: 2 bases; J trimming: 6 bases; junction bases outside the gene matches: 5. In germline, CDR1 is GTSNPN, CDR2 SVGIG (reference sequence). CDR3 in amino acids: CAWSMGQGIQPQHF. CDR3 nucleotide sequence: TGTGCCTGGAGTATGGGACAGGGAATTCAGCCCCAGCATTTT.

The chain recombines TRBV7-8 with TRBJ1-5, with D possibly matching TRBD1 (6 bases). The CDR3 contains 16 residues. Germline CDR1 reads SGHVS; CDR2 reads FQNEAQ. V lost 5 bases, J lost 3 bases, and 17 bases lay in between. The CDR3 spells CASSAAGGGNNQPQHF. The CDR3 nucleotides are TGTGCCAGCAGCGCAGCGGGGGGGGGCAACAATCAGCCCCAGCATTTT.

The V call is TRBV6-5, the J call TRBJ2-5, with TRBD2 matching 13 bases. The CDR3 sequence is 15 residues long. CDR1 is MNHEY, CDR2 SVGAGI, per germline. V was pared by 7 bases and J by 7 bases, with 9 bases of the junction left unmatched. The CDR3 loop is CASTLTSGGPGTQYF. The CDR3 coding sequence is TGTGCCAGCACCTTGACTAGCGGGGGGCCGGGGACCCAGTACTTC.

This clone was counted only a few times. The V call is TRBV3-1 (or the pseudogene TRBV3-2), the J call TRBJ1-4; tentatively, D is TRBD1 (6 bases). V was pared by 0 bases and J by 0 bases, with 8 bases between. This CDR3 has 16 amino acids. Germline CDR1 LGHDT, CDR2 YNNKEL (reference sequence). The DNA of the CDR3 is TGTGCCAGCAGCCAAGATTGGGACACAACTAATGAAAAACTGTTTTTT. Its translation is CASSQDWDTTNEKLFF.

The V and J genes are TRBV5-1 and TRBJ1-6, with D perhaps matching TRBD1 (5 bases). Looked up from germline, CDR1 is SGHRS and CDR2 is YFSETQ. V was pared by 5 bases and J by 9 bases, with 18 bases between. This CDR3 is built from 15 residues. For the CDR3, the DNA is TGCGCCAGCAGGGAAATTACAGGAACCCTTTCACCCCTCCACTTT. This sequence encodes CASREITGTLSPLHF.

The chain is built from TRBV9 and TRBJ1-2; D remains ambiguous. The CDR3 contains 11 residues. Germline-derived CDR1 and CDR2 are SGDLS and YYNGEE. Between the trimmed V and J ends, which lost 3 bases and 6 bases, there was a span of 6 bases. The CDR3 here is CASSGGDGYTF. CDR3 nucleotide sequence: TGTGCCAGCAGCGGCGGAGATGGCTACACCTTC.

The chain uses TRBV28 and TRBJ1-1; a weak D match, TRBD1 (5 bases). CDR3 size: 14 residues. Looked up from germline, CDR1 is MDHEN and CDR2 is SYDVKM. V gave up 6 bases and J gave up 5 bases, with 16 bases separating them. The CDR3 sequence: CASSMRTPITEAFF. The CDR3 DNA is TGTGCCAGCAGCATGAGGACACCTATTACTGAAGCTTTCTTT.

This clone was seen only once. The chain employs TRBV19 and TRBJ1-4, with TRBD1 as a possible D gene (5 bases). The CDR3 runs to 15 residues. Germline V gene data show CDR1 as LNHDA and CDR2 as SQIVND (reference sequence). V was cut by 3 bases and J by 1 base, with 9 bases left in between. Here the CDR3 reads CASSMSRGTNEKLFF. CDR3 sequence (DNA): TGTGCCAGTAGTATGAGTAGGGGAACTAATGAAAAACTGTTTTTT.